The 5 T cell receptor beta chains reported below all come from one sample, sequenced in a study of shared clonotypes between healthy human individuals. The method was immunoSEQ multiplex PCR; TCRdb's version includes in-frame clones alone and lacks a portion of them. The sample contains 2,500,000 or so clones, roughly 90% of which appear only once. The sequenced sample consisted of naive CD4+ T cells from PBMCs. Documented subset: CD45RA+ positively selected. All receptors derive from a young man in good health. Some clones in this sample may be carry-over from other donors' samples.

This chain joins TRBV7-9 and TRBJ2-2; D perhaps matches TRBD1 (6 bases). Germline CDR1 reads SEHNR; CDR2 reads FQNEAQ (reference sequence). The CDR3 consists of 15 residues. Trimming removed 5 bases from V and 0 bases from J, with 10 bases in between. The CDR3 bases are TGTGCCAGCAGCCTCAGACAGGCGAACACCGGGGAGCTGTTTTTT. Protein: CASSLRQANTGELFF.

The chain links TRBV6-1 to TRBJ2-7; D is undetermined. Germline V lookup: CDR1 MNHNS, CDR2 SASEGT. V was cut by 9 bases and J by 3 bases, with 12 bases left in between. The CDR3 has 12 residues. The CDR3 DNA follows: TGTGCCAGTTTTACAGTGATCTACGAGCAGTACTTC. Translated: CASFTVIYEQYF.

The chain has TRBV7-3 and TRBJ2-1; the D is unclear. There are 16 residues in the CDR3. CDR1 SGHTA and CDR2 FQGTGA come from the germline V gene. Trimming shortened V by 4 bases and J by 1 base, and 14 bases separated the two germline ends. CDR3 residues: CASSSTIGLSYNEQFF. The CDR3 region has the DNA TGTGCCAGCAGCTCTACCATTGGGCTTTCCTACAATGAGCAGTTCTTC.

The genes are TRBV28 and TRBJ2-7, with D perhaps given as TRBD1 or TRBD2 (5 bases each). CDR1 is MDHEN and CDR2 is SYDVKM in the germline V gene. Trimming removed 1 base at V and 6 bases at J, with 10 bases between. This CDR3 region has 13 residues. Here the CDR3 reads CASSLLGGGEQYF. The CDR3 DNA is TGTGCCAGCAGTTTATTGGGTGGGGGCGAGCAGTACTTC.

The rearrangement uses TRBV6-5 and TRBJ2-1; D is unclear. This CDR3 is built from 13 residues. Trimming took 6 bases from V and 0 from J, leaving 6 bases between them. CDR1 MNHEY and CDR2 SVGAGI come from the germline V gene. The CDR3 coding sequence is TGTGCCAGCAGAAAGGGCTCCTACAATGAGCAGTTCTTC. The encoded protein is CASRKGSYNEQFF.